This TCR beta chain was captured in a study of T cells in Graves' hyperthyroidism and ophthalmopathy. This clonotype was seen a handful of times. Sequence at one end of the junction differs from germline and may be a read error. Germline-derived CDR1 and CDR2 are MNHEY and SVGEGT. The CDR3 runs to 13 residues. Amplification of TCR beta CDR3 regions used RNA as the template. First-round RT-PCR of the TCR CDR3 relied on the HTBI primer set. TCRdb fed the multiplex PCR reads into MiXCR, producing one record per CDR3 protein. In the table there are under 300,000 distinct CDR3 sequences, roughly an eighth of which are singletons.

Sequencing used blood. This clonotype was sampled from a woman in her forties with Graves' hyperthyroidism. The chain is built from TRBV6-2 or TRBV6-3 and TRBJ2-7; no clear D gene. CDR3 sequence reads: CASTPGQAYEQHF. The CDR3 region has the DNA TGTGCCAGCACCCCCGGGCAGGCCTACGAGCAGCACTTC.